This T cell receptor beta chain was documented in a study of beta chain features in type 1 diabetes. Study results and limitations: Moderate but significant shortening of TCRB CDR3s was recorded in all four CD4+ subsets from Type 1 diabetes patients. Naive, central memory and Treg TCRB repertoires seemed to resemble each other more closely in patients than they did in healthy donors. VDJ junctions from patients with type 1 diabetes contained fewer insertions and more deletions.

The study reverse transcribed the entire isolated RNA, so it sequenced expressed TCRB transcripts. The repertoire was sequenced with immunoSEQ multiplex PCR; TCRdb's copy has only in-frame clones and lacks some. This table has about 15,000 clones, approximately 47% appearing once. Trimming at V came to 0 bases and at J to 5 bases, leaving 8 bases not matched to a gene. The CDR3 totals 16 residues. Germline V gene sequence: CDR1 MNHEY, CDR2 SVGAGI. Sorting based on CD45RO/CCR7/CD25/CD127/CD95/CD27 separated CD4+ naive, central memory, regulatory and stem cell-like memory cells. With respect to this clone: Antigen specificity is unknown.

The sample comprised stem cell memory CD4+ T cells from blood. This chain uses TRBV6-5 with TRBJ2-7; 9 bases map to TRBD2. The sequence came from a middle-aged woman in good health. The CDR3 spells CASSYSRRGGFDEQYF. CDR3 bases: TGTGCCAGCAGTTACTCGCGGCGGGGGGGCTTCGACGAGCAGTACTTC.